The 18 T cell receptor beta chains reported below all come from one sample, sequenced in a study of blood T cell repertoires in COVID-19. The repertoire was sequenced with immunoSEQ multiplex PCR; TCRdb's copy has only in-frame clones and lacks some. The sample lists about 120,000 clones, roughly 79% occurring once. Sequenced material: peripheral blood. The receptors originated from a man in his sixties or seventies with active or convalescent COVID-19.

The CDR3 nucleotides read TGTGCCAGCAGCTTCCGGACTAACACAGATACGCAGTATTTT. Translation: CASSFRTNTDTQYF. The chain uses TRBV13 and TRBJ2-3; D is possibly TRBD2 (6 bases). This CDR3 has 14 residues. Germline CDR1 is PRHDT and CDR2 is FYEKMQ (reference sequence). Trimming pared 3 bases from V and 2 bases from J, leaving 9 bases between. Using reference TRBV13 and TRBJ2-3 for the parts outside the CDR3, the full variable domain is AAGVIQSPRHLIKEKRETATLKCYPIPRHDTVYWYQQGPGQDPQFLISFYEKMQSDKGSIPDRFSAQQFSDYHSELNMSSLELGDSALYFCASSFRTNTDTQYFGPGTRLTVL.

The rearrangement links TRBV2 to TRBJ1-2; D is perhaps TRBD1 (6 bases). The CDR3 length is 13 residues. Trimming shortened V by 7 bases and J by 5 bases, and 14 bases separated the two germline ends. The germline gives CDR1 SNHLY, CDR2 FYNNEI. The CDR3 is CASTDRRGYGYTF. The CDR3 nucleotides read TGTGCCAGCACCGACAGGAGAGGTTATGGCTACACCTTC.

The rearrangement joins TRBV27 to TRBJ2-2; D is perhaps TRBD2 (5 bases). Germline values: CDR1 MNHEY, CDR2 SMNVEV (reference sequence). This CDR3 region has 14 residues. V lost 1 base, J lost 6 bases, and 9 bases lay in between. The CDR3 region is CASSLFRGSGELFF. The DNA for the CDR3 is TGTGCCAGCAGTTTATTTCGGGGTTCCGGGGAGCTGTTTTTT.

The chain carries TRBV28 and TRBJ2-1; D is ambiguous. Per germline, CDR1 MDHEN and CDR2 SYDVKM. Trimming took off 7 bases at V and 0 bases at J, with 10 bases between the two ends. The CDR3 loop spans 14 amino acids. The CDR3 loop reads CASTVSGSYNEQFF. The CDR3 nucleotides read TGTGCCAGCACCGTTAGTGGCTCCTACAATGAGCAGTTCTTC.

The chain joins TRBV13 to TRBJ2-7, with TRBD2 as a possible D gene (6 bases). V was trimmed by 5 bases and J by 0 bases, leaving 17 bases between them. The CDR3 is 16 amino acids. Germline values: CDR1 PRHDT, CDR2 FYEKMQ (reference sequence). CDR3 region: CASSPQGLRSSYEQYF. Here the CDR3 DNA reads TGTGCCAGCAGCCCCCAGGGACTCAGGAGCTCCTACGAGCAGTACTTC.

DNA of the CDR3: TGTGCCAGCAGCCAACCGGACGGCTCTTCGGGGAATGGCTACACCTTC. It specifies CASSQPDGSSGNGYTF. The genes are TRBV4-2 and TRBJ1-2; D gene uncertain. Germline CDR1 LGHNA, CDR2 YNFKEQ. The CDR3 is 16 residues long. The germline V and J ends were trimmed by 2 bases and 6 bases, with 19 bases remaining between them.

The chain recombines TRBV10-3 with TRBJ1-4; TRBD1 might be the D (5 bases). This CDR3 has 15 amino acids. Germline-derived CDR1 and CDR2 are ENHRY and SYGVKD. V was trimmed by 6 bases and J by 8 bases, leaving 19 bases between them. As DNA, the CDR3 is TGTGCCATCAGCGCTGACAGCGCAGGTCGGGAAAAACTGTTTTTT. Its translation: CAISADSAGREKLFF.

The V gene is TRBV6-5, the J gene TRBJ2-7; 10 nucleotides match TRBD1. The CDR3 is 15 amino acids. The trim removed 5 bases at V and 7 bases at J, leaving 11 bases unmatched. Germline V CDR1 and CDR2: MNHEY, SVGAGI. The CDR3 loop is CASSKRDRGGGEQYF. For the CDR3, the DNA is TGTGCCAGCAGTAAGCGGGACAGGGGAGGGGGGGAGCAGTACTTC.

J is TRBJ1-4 and V is TRBV28; the match to TRBD1 covers 9 bases. J gave up 7 bases and V 7 bases, and 10 bases lay outside the gene matches. The CDR3 has 15 amino acids. Germline V CDR1 and CDR2: MDHEN, SYDVKM. The CDR3 sequence: CASTNRGQGGEKLFF. CDR3 nucleotide sequence: TGTGCCAGCACTAATAGGGGACAGGGAGGTGAAAAACTGTTTTTT.

The rearrangement joins TRBV12-3 or TRBV12-4 to TRBJ1-1, with unresolved D. V shed 3 bases and J shed 12 bases, with 17 bases lying between them. The CDR3 sequence is 13 residues long. In DNA, the CDR3 is TGTGCCAGCAGTTTGAGTTTCCCGTTGGTAACTTTCTTT. Amino acids: CASSLSFPLVTFF.

This sequence joins TRBV30 and TRBJ2-3, with 8 bases lining up with TRBD2. The V gene end was trimmed by 3 bases and the J gene end by 2 bases; junction bases not matched to a gene: 10. CDR3 size: 16 residues. The germline gives CDR1 GTSNPN, CDR2 SVGIG (reference sequence). DNA of the CDR3: TGTGCCTGGAGCCTCGCGGGACTAGGGATCACAGATACGCAGTATTTT. Protein product: CAWSLAGLGITDTQYF.

This chain joins TRBV12-3 or TRBV12-4 and TRBJ1-2; D not resolved. CDR3 length: 12 amino acids. Trimming left V 6 bases short and J 8 bases short, with 13 bases between. CDR3 protein: CASRYDMAGYTF. CDR3 bases: TGTGCCAGCAGATATGACATGGCAGGCTACACCTTC.

The chain links TRBV5-5 to TRBJ2-3, with 9 bases aligning to TRBD2. The CDR3 contains 16 residues. V lost 3 bases, J lost 5 bases, and 10 bases stayed unmatched. Germline V CDR1 and CDR2: SGHKS, YYEKEE (reference sequence). DNA of the CDR3: TGTGCCAGCAGCTCTTCTGCGGGAGGGCCGGGAGATACGCAGTATTTT. Encoded protein: CASSSSAGGPGDTQYF.

The V call is TRBV2, the J call TRBJ1-4; D not resolved. V was shortened by 7 bases and J by 8 bases, with 17 bases between the two germline ends. This CDR3 comprises 14 residues. The germline CDR1 and CDR2 sequences are SNHLY and FYNNEI. The CDR3 loop is CASNKRDSGEKLFF. CDR3 in DNA: TGTGCCAGCAACAAGAGGGATTCGGGAGAAAAACTGTTTTTT.

The chain is built from TRBV24-1 and TRBJ2-1; no clear D gene. Germline CDR1 KGHDR, CDR2 SFDVKD. V was pared by 6 bases and J by 8 bases, with 7 bases between. The length of the CDR3 is 11 residues. This CDR3 reads CATSLLDEQFF. The CDR3 DNA reads as TGTGCCACCAGTCTACTGGATGAGCAGTTCTTC.

J is TRBJ1-5 and V is TRBV18; D is unresolved. Trimming stripped 1 base from V and 3 bases from J, with 10 bases between. Germline values: CDR1 KGHSH, CDR2 LQKENI. The CDR3 has 15 amino acids. The DNA of the CDR3 is TGTGCCAGCTCACCACGAAACGGGGACAATCAGCCCCAGCATTTT. It codes for CASSPRNGDNQPQHF.

The chain recombines TRBV5-1 with TRBJ1-6, with D tentatively TRBD1 (5 bases). The CDR3 is 15 amino acids. The germline V gene encodes CDR1 SGHRS and CDR2 YFSETQ. Trimming left V 0 bases short and J 5 bases short, with 9 bases between. The CDR3 nucleotides are TGCGCCAGCAGCTTGGCGCCAGGGAATAATTCACCCCTCCACTTT. Translated: CASSLAPGNNSPLHF.

This chain connects TRBV24-1 to TRBJ2-1, with 10 bases matching TRBD1. The CDR3 is 15 amino acids. Trimming removed 1 base from V and 6 bases from J; junction bases left unmatched: 2. Germline CDR1 KGHDR, CDR2 SFDVKD. This CDR3 reads CATSDFGTGVNEQFF. The CDR3 DNA follows: TGTGCCACCAGTGATTTTGGGACAGGGGTCAATGAGCAGTTCTTC.